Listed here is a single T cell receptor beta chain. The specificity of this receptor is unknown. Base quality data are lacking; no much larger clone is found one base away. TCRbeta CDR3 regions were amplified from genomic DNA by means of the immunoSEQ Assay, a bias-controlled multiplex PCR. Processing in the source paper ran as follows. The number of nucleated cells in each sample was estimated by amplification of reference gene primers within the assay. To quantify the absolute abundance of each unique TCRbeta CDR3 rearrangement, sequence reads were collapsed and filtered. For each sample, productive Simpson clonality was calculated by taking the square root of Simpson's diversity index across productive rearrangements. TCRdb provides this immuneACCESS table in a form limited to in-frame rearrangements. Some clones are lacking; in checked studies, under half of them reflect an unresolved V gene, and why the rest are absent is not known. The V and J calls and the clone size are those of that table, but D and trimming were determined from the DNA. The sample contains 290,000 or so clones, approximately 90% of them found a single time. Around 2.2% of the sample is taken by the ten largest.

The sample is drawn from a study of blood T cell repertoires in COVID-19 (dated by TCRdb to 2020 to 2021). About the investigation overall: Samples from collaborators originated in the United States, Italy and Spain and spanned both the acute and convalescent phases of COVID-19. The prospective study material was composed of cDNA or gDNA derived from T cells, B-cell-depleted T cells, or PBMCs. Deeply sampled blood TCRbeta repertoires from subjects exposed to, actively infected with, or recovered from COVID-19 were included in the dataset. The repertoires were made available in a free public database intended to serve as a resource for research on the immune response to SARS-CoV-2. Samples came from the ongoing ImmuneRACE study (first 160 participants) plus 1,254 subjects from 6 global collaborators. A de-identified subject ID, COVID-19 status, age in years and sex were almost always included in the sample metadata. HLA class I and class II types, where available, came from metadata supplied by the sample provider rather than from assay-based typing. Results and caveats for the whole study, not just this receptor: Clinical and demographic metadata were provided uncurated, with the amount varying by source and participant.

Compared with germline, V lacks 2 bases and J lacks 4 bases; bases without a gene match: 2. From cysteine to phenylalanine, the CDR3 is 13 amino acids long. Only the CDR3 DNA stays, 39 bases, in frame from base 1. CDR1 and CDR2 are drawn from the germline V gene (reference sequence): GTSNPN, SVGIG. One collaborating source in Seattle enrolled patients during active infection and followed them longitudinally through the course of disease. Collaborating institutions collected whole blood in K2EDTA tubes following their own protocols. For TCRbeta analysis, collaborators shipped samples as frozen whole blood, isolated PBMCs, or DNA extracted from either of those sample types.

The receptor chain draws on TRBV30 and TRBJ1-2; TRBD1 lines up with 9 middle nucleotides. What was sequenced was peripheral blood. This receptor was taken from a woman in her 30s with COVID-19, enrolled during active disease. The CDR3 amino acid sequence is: CAWSMGQGYGYTF. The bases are TGTGCCTGGAGTATGGGACAGGGCTATGGCTACACCTTC.